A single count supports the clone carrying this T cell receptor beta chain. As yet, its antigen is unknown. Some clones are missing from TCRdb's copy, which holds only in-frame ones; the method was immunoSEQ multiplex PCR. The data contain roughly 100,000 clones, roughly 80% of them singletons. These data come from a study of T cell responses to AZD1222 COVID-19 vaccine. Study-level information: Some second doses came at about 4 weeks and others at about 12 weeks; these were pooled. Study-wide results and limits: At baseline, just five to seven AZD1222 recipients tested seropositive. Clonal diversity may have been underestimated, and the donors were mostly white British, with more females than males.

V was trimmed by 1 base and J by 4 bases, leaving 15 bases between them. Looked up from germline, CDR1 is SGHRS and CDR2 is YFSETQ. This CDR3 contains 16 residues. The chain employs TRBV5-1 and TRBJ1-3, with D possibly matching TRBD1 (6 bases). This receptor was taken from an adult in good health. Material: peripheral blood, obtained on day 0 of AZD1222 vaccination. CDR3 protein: CASSLSGQVSGNTIYF. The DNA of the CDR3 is TGCGCCAGCAGCTTGTCGGGACAAGTTTCCGGAAACACCATATATTTT.